These T cell receptor beta chains were read from a single sample in a study of memory CD4+ T cells and cytomegalovirus serostatus. Assay used: immunoSEQ multiplex PCR; TCRdb lists only in-frame clones, some missing. The repertoire has more than 40,000 clones, around 78% of them found once; the top ten carry about 6%. Sequencing used memory CD4+ T cells from blood. The source of these receptors is an adult in good health and CMV-seronegative. Each CDR3 is given without its conserved first and last residue. The order of the fields is J gene, V gene, CDR3 protein.

>TRBJ1-3|TRBV28
ASSLGVDRGEGNTIY
>TRBJ2-2|TRBV7-2
ASSLGENTGELF
>TRBJ2-7|TRBV27
ASSLGPGGYEQY
>TRBJ1-2|TRBV10-3
AISEFGTEYGYT
>TRBJ1-5|TRBV18
ASSPGQGFEPQH
>TRBJ2-2|TRBV5-1
ASSLDRAGELF
>TRBJ1-3|TRBV30
AWSPDRDSGNTIY
>TRBJ1-2|TRBV9
ASSVRDTYPGGYT
>TRBJ2-5|TRBV5-4
ASSSGQDQETQY
>TRBJ2-1|TRBV29-1
SVQAWGNEQF
>TRBJ2-3|TRBV2
ASSEAPSAASTDTQY
>TRBJ2-5|TRBV18
ASSPAGKLGQETQY
>TRBJ1-3|TRBV2
ASSRRQYSGNTIY
>TRBJ2-2|TRBV11-3
ASSFDRDTGELF
>TRBJ2-3|TRBV7-9
ASSSSRRGLAFRTDTQY
>TRBJ1-4|TRBV5-1
ASSLNRANEKLF
>TRBJ1-2|TRBV7-9
ASSLGGNYGYT